The rows below give T cell receptor beta chains drawn from one sample of a study of technical replicates of blood from four donors. Clones were read by immunoSEQ multiplex PCR, and TCRdb kept only the in-frame ones, dropping some. The repertoire consists of under 85,000 clones, with approximately 84% occurring once and the leading ten covering around 5.1%. Sequencing input: PBMCs. Receptor source: a human donor in good health. Some clones in this sample may be carry-over from other donors' samples. Each CDR3 is given with its conserved first and last residue. A D gene is named only where the DNA matches it firmly. Size is stated for part of the rows, as once, few or many counts, or as a class when the clone is expanded.

V,size,D,J,CDR3,DNA
TRBV4-3,NA,NA,TRBJ2-5,CASSQDRGGETQYF,TGCGCCAGCAGCCAAGATCGAGGAGGGGAGACCCAGTACTTC
TRBV5-1,NA,TRBD1,TRBJ1-2,CASSLEATGNYGYTF,TGCGCCAGCAGCTTGGAGGCGACAGGGAACTATGGCTACACCTTC
TRBV11-2,NA,NA,TRBJ1-3,CASSLVEGHAGGGIYF,TGTGCCAGCAGCTTAGTTGAGGGCCACGCCGGCGGCGGCATATATTTT
TRBV9,NA,NA,TRBJ2-3,CASSVRDTDTQYF,TGTGCCAGCAGCGTACGCGACACAGATACGCAGTATTTT
TRBV6-6,NA,NA,TRBJ1-2,CATAIETRGDYGYTF,TGTGCCACGGCCATTGAGACAAGGGGCGACTATGGCTACACCTTC
TRBV19,NA,TRBD1,TRBJ1-4,CASSNLAGGAHNEKLFF,TGTGCCAGTAGTAACTTAGCAGGGGGCGCCCATAATGAAAAACTGTTTTTT
TRBV5-1,NA,NA,TRBJ2-7,CASSPVEQYF,TGCGCCAGCAGCCCGGTTGAGCAGTACTTC
TRBV6-5,NA,NA,TRBJ2-1,CASSWGSAGEQFF,TGTGCCAGCAGTTGGGGGTCGGCGGGGGAGCAGTTCTTC
TRBV25-1,NA,NA,TRBJ1-2,CASSGGYGYTF,TGTGCCAGCAGTGGAGGCTATGGCTACACCTTC
TRBV7-2,NA,TRBD1,TRBJ2-7,CASSLVGDRGYHEQYF,TGTGCCAGCAGCTTAGTAGGGGACAGGGGATATCACGAGCAGTACTTC
TRBV6-1,NA,TRBD2,TRBJ2-1,CASSGLAGGGNEQFF,TGTGCCAGCAGTGGACTAGCGGGAGGGGGAAATGAGCAGTTCTTC
TRBV4-3,NA,NA,TRBJ2-2,CASSQGGHGELFF,TGCGCCAGCAGCCAAGGGGGGCACGGGGAGCTGTTTTTT
TRBV5-5,NA,TRBD1,TRBJ2-1,CASSQQGSTYNEQFF,TGTGCCAGCAGCCAACAGGGGTCCACCTACAATGAGCAGTTCTTC
TRBV5-5,NA,NA,TRBJ2-1,CASSLGVGGHNEQFF,TGTGCCAGCAGCTTGGGGGTCGGTGGGCACAATGAGCAGTTCTTC
TRBV30,many,NA,TRBJ1-1,CAWSDGSYTEAFF,TGTGCCTGGAGCGACGGGTCGTACACTGAAGCTTTCTTT
TRBV28,NA,NA,TRBJ2-7,CASRTDSLSSYEQYF,TGTGCCAGCAGAACTGACAGCCTGAGCTCCTACGAGCAGTACTTC
TRBV5-8,few,TRBD1,TRBJ1-1,CASSPRLTGVKAFF,TGTGCCAGCAGCCCGCGGTTGACAGGGGTAAAAGCTTTCTTT
TRBV6-5,NA,TRBD1,TRBJ1-1,CASRPTGGWDTEAFF,TGTGCCAGCAGACCAACAGGGGGCTGGGACACTGAAGCTTTCTTT